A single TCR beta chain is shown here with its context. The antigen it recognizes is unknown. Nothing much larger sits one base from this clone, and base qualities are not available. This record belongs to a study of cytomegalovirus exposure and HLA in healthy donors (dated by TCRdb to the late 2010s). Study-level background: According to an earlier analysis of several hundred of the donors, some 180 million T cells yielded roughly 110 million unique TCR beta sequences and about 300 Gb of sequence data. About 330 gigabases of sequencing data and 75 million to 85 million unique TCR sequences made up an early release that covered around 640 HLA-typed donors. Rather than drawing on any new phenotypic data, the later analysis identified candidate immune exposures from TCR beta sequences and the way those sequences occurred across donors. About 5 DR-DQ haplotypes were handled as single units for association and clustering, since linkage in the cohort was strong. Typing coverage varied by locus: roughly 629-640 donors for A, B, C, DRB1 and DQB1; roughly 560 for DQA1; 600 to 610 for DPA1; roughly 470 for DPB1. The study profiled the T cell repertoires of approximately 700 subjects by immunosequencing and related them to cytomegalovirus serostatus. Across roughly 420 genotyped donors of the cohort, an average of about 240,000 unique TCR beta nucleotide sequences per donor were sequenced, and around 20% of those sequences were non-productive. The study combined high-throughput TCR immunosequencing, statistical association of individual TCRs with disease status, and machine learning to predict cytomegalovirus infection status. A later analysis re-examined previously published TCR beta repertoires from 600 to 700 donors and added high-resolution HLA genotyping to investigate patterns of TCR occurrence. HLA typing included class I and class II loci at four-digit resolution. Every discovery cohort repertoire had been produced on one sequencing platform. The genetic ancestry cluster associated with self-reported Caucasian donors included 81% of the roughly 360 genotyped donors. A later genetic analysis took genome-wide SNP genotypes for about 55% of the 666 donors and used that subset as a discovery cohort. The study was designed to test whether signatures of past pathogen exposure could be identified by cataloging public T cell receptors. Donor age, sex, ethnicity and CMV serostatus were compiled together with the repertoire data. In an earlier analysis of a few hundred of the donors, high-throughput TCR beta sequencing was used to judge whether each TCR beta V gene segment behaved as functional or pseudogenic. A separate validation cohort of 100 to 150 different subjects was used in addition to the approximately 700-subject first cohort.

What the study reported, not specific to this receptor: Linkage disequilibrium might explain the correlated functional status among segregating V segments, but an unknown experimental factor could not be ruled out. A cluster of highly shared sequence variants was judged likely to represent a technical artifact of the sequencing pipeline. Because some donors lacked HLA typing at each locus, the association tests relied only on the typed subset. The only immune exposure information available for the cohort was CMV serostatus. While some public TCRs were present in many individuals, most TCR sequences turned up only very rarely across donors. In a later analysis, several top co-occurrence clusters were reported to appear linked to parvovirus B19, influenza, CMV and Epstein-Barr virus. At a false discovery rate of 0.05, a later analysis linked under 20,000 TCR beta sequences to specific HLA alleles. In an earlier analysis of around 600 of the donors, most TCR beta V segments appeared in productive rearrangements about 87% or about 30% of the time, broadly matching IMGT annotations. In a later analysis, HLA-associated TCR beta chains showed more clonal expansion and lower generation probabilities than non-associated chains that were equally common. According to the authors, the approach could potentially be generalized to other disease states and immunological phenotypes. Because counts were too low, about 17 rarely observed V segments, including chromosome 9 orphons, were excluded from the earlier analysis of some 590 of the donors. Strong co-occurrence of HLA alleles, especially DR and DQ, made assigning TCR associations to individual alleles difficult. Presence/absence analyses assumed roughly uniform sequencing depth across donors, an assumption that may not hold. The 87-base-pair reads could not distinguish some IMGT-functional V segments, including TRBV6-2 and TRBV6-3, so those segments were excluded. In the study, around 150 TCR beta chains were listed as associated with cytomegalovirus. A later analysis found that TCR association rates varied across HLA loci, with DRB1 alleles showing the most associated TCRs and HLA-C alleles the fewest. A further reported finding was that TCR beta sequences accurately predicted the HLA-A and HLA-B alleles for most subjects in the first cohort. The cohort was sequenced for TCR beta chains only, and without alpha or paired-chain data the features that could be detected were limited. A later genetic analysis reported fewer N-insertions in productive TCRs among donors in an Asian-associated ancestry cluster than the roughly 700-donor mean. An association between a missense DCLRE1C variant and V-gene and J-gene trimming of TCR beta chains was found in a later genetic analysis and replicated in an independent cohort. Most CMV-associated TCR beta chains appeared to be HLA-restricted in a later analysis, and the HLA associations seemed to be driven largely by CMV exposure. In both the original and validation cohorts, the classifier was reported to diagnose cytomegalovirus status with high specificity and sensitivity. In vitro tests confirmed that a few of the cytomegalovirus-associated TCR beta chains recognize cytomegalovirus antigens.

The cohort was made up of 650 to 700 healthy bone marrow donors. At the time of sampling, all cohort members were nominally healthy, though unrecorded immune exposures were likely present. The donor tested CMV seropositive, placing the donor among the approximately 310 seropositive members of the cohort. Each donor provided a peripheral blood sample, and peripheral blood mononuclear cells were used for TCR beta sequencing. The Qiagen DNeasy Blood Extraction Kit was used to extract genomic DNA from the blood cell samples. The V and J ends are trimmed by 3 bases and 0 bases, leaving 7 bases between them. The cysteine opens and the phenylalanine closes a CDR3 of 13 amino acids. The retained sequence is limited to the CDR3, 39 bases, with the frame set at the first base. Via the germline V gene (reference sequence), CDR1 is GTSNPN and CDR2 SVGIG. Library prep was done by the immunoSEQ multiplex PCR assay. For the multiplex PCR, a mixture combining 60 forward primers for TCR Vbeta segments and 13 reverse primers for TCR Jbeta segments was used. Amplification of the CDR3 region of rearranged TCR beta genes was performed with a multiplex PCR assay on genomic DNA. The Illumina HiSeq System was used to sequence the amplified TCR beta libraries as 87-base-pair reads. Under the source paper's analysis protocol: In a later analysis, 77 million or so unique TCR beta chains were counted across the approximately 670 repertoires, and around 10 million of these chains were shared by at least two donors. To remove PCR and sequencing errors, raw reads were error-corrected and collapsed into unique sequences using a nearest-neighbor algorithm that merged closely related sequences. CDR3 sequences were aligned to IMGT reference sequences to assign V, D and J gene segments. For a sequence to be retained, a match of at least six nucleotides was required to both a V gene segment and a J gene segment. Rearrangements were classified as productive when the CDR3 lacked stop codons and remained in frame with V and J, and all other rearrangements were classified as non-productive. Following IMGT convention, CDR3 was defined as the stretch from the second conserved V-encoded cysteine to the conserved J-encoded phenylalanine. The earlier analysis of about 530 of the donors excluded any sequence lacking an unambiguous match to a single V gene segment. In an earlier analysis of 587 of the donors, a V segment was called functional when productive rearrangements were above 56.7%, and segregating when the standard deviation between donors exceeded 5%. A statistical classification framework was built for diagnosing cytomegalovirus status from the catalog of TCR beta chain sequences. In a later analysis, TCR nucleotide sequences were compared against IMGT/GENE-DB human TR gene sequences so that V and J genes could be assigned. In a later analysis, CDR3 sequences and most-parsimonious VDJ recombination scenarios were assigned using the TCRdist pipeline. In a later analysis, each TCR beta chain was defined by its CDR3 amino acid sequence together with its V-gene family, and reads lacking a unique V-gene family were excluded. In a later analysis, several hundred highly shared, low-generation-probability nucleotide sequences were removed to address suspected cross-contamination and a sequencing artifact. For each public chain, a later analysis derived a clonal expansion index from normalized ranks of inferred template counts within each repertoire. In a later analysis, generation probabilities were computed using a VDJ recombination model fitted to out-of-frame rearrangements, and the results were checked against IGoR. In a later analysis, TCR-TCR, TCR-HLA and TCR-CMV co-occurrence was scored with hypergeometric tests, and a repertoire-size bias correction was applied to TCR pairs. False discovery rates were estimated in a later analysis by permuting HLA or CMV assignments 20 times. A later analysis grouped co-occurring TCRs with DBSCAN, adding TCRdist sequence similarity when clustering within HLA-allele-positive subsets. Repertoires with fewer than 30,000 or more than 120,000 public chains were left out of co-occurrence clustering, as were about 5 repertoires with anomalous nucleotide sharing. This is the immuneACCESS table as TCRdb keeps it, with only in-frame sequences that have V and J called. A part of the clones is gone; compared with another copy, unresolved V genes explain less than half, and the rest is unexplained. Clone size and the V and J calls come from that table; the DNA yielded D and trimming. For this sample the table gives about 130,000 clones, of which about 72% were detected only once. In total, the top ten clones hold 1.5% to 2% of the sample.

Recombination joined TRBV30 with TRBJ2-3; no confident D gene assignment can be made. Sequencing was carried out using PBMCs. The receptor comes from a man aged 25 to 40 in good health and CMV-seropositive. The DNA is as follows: TGTGCCTGGAGACTTGCGAGCACAGATACGCAGTATTTT. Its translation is CAWRLASTDTQYF.